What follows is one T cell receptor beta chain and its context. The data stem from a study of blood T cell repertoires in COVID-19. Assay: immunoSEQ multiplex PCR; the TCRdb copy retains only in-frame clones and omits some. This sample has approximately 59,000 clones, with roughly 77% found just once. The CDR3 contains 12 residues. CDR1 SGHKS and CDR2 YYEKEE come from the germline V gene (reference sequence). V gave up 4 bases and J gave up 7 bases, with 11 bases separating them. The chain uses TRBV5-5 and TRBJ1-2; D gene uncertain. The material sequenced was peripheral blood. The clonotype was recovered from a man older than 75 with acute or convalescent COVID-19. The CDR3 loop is CASSPEFGGYTF. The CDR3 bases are TGTGCCAGCAGCCCCGAATTCGGTGGCTACACCTTC.